What follows describes a single T cell receptor beta chain. The CDR3 is cut off 3 residues early in the read; its end comes from the germline J gene. Measured with immunoSEQ multiplex PCR; TCRdb has only the in-frame clones, and not every one. Recorded for this sample: around 23,000 clones. The sample belongs to a study of T cells in women clearing cervical HPV infection. On the study more broadly: Women with histologically confirmed HPV16-related CIN3 or worse, 2 with invasive cancer, served as cases. Control women cleared a single incident HPV16 infection within 12 months. HLA type could not be excluded as a confounder.

Each participant carried one incident cervical HPV16 infection only. The CDR3 is 12 residues long. Germline values: CDR1 MNHEY, CDR2 SVGEGT. This rearrangement joins TRBV6-2 or TRBV6-3 to TRBJ1-4; weak D call: TRBD1 (5 bases). The sequencing input was blood buffy coat. The clonotype comes from a woman between 18 and 70 years old with a cervical HPV16 infection that either progressed to CIN3+ or cleared (not recorded which). CDR3 loop: CASSDRGSPLFF. CDR3 DNA, as far as it was read: TGTGCCAGCAGTGACAGAGGGTCACCA.